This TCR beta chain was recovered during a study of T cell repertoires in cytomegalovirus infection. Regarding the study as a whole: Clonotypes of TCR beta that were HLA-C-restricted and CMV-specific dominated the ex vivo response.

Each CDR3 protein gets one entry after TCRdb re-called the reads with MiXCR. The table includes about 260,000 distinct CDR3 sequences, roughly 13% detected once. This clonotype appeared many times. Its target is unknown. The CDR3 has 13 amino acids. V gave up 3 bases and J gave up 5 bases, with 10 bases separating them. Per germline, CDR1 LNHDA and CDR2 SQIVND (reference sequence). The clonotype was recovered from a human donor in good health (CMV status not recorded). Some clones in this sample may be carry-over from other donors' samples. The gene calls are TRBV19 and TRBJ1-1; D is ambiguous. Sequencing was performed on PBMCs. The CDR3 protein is CASSMAGVTEAFF. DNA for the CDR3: TGTGCCAGTAGTATGGCCGGTGTTACTGAAGCTTTCTTT.